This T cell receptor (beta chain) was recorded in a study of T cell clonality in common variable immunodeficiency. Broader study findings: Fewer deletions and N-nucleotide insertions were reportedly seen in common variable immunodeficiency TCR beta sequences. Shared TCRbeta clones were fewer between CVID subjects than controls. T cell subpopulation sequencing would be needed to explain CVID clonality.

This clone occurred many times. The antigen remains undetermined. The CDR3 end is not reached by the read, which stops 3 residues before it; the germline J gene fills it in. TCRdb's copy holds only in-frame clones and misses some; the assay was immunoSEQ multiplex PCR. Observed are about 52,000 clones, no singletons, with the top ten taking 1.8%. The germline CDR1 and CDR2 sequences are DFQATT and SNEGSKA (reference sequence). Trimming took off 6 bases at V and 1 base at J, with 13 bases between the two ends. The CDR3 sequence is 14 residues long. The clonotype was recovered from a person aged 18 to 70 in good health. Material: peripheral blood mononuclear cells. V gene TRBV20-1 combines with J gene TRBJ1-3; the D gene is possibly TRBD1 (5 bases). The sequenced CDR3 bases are TGCAGTGCAAAACAAGGGGAATCTGGAAACACC. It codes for CSAKQGESGNT. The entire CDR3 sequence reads CSAKQGESGNTIYF.